The next 4 T cell receptor beta chains were all read from a single sample in a study of T cells expressing NK-cell markers. TCRdb re-called the 5' RACE reads; every CDR3 protein appears as one record, without DNA. The sample holds approximately 380,000 distinct CDR3 sequences. Sequences were obtained from blood T cells: a sorted CD56 or NKG2C T cell subset, CD4+ or CD8+ T cells, or bulk PBMC T cells (not recorded which). The receptors shown here come from a man between 18 and 69 years old in good health.

This rearrangement joins TRBV23-1 to TRBJ2-7; the TCRdb call, TRBD1, lacks DNA for checking. TRBV23-1 is identified as an open reading frame with a role that is uncertain. The CDR3 is 17 residues long. The CDR3 spells CASSQATWDRGMSEQYF.

This chain links TRBV27 with TRBJ2-1; the TCRdb D gene call, TRBD1, has no DNA to confirm it. The CDR3 is 16 residues long. The V gene's germline CDR1 is MNHEY and CDR2 SMNVEV (reference sequence). The CDR3 loop reads CASSPQTPAGQVGQFF.

The V call is TRBV19, the J call TRBJ1-3. This CDR3 comprises 15 residues. Germline CDR1 reads LNHDA; CDR2 reads SQIVND (reference sequence). The CDR3 protein is CASSMDHSTGNTIYF.

The chain recombines TRBV6-1 with TRBJ2-7; TCRdb returns TRBD1, unconfirmable since there is no DNA. Germline loops: CDR1 MNHNS, CDR2 SASEGT. The CDR3 totals 15 residues. CDR3 in amino acids: CASSEMGTGGAEQYF.